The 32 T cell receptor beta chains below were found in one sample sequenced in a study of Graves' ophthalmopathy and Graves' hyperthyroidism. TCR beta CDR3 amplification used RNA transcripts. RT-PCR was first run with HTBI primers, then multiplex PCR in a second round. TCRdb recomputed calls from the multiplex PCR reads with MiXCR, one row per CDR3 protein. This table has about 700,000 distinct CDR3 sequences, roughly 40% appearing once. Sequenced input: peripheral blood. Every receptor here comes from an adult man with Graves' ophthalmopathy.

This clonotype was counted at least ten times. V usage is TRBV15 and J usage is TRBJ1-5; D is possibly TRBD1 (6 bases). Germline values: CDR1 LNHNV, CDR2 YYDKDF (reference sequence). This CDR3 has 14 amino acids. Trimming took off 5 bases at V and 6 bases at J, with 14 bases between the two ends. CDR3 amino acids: CATSPQGFLQPQHF. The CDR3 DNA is TGTGCCACCAGCCCACAGGGTTTCCTTCAGCCCCAGCATTTT.

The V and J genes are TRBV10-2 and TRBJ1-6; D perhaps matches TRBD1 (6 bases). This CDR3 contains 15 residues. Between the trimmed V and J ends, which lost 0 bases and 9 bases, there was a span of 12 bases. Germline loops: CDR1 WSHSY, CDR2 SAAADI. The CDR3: CASSESLQGGSPLHF. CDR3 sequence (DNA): TGCGCCAGCAGTGAGTCGTTACAGGGAGGTTCACCCCTCCACTTT.

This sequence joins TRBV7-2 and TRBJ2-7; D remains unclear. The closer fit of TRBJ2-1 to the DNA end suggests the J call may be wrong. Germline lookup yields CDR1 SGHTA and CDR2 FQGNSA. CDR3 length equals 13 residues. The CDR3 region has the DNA TGTGCCAGCAGCTTATCCAGCTTGGGTGAGCAGTTCTTC. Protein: CASSLSSLGEQFF.

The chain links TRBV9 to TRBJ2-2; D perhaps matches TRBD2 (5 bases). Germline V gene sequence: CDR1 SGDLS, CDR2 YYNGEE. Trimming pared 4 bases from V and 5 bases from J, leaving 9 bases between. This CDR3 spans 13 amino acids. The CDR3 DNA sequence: TGTGCCAGCAGCCGGACTTTTACCGGGGAGCTGTTTTTT. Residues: CASSRTFTGELFF.

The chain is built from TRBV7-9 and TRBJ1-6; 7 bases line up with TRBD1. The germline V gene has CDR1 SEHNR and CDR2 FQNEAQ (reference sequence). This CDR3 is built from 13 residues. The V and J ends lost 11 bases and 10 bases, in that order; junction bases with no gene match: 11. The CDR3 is CAYSMDRHSPLHF. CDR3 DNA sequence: TGTGCCTATTCGATGGACAGGCACTCACCCCTCCACTTT.

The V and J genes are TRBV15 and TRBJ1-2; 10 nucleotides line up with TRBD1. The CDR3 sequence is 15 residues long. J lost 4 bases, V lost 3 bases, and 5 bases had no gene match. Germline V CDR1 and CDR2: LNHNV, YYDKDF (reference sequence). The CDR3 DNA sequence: TGTGCCACCAGCAGGAGACAGGGGGCGAGCTATGGCTACACCTTC. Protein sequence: CATSRRQGASYGYTF.

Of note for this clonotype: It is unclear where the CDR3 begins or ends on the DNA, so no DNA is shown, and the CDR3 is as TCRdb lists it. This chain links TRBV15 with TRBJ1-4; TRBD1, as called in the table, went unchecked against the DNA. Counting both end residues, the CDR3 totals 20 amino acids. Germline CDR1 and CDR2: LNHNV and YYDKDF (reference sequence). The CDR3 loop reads CATSTDNYEQGLGLMKNCFF.

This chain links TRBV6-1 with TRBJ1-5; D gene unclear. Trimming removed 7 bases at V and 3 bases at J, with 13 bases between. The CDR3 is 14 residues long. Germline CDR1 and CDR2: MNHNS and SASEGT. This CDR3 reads CASNLEGFNQPQHF. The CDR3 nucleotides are TGTGCCAGCAATCTCGAAGGATTCAATCAGCCCCAGCATTTT.

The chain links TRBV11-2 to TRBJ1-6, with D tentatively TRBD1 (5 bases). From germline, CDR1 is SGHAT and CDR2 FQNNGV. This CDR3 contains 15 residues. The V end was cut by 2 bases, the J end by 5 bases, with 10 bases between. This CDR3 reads CASSLTGQNNSPLHF. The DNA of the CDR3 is TGTGCCAGCAGCTTAACAGGCCAAAATAATTCACCCCTCCACTTT.

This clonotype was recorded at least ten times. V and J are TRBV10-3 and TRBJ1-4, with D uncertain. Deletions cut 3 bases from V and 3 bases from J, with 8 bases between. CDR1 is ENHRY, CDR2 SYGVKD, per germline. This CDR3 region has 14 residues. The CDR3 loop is CAISEGSPNEKLFF. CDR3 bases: TGTGCCATCAGTGAAGGCAGCCCTAATGAAAAACTGTTTTTT.

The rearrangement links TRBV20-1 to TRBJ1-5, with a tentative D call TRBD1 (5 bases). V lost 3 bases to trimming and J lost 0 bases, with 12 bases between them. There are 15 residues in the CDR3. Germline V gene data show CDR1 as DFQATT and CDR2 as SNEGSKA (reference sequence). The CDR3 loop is CSASPPGNSNQPQHF. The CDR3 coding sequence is TGCAGTGCTAGCCCCCCAGGGAATAGCAATCAGCCCCAGCATTTT.

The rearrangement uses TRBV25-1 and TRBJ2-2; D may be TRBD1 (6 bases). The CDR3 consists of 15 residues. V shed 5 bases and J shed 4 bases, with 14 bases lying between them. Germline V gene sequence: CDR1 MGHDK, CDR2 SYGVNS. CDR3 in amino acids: CASSFDRTLTGELFF. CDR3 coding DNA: TGTGCCAGCAGTTTTGACAGGACCCTCACCGGGGAGCTGTTTTTT.

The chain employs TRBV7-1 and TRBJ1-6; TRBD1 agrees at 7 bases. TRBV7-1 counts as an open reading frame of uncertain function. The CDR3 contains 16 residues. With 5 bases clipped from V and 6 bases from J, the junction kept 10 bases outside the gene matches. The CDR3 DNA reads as TGTGCCAGCAGCCCGGGGGAGGGGGCGCGTAATTCACCCCTCCACTTT. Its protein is CASSPGEGARNSPLHF.

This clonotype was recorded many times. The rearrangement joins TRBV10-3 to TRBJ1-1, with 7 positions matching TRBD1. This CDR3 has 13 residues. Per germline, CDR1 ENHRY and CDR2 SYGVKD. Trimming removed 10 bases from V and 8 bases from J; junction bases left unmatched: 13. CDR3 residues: CANKGTERDEAFF. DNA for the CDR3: TGTGCCAACAAGGGGACAGAAAGAGACGAAGCTTTCTTT.

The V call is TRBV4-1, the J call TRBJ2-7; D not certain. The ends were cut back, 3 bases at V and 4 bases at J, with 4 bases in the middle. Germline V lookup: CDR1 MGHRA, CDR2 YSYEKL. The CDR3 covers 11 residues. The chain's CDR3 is CASSHEYEQYF. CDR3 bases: TGCGCCAGCAGCCACGAGTACGAGCAGTACTTC.

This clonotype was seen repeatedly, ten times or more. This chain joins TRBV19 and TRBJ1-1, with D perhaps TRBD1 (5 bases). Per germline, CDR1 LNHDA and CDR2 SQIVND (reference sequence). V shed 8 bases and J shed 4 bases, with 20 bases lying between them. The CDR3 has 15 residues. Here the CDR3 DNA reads TGTGCCAGTGGTCCCCAGGGTAAGTTGGTCACTGAAGCTTTCTTT. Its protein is CASGPQGKLVTEAFF. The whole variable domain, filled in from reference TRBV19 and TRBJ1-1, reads DGGITQSPKYLFRKEGQNVTLSCEQNLNHDAMYWYRQDPGQGLRLIYYSQIVNDFQKGDIAEGYSVSREKKESFPLTVTSAQKNPTAFYLCASGPQGKLVTEAFFGQGTRLTVV.

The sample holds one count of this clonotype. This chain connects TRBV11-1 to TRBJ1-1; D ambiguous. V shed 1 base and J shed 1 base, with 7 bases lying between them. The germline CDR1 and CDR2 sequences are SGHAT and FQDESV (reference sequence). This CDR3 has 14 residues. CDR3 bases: TGTGCCAGCAGCTTAGTGTCTGAGAACACTGAAGCTTTCTTT. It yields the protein CASSLVSENTEAFF.

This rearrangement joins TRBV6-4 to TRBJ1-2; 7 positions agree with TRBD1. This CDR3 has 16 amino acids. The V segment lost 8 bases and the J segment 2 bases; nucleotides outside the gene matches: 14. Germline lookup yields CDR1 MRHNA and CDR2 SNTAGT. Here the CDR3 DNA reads TGTGCCAGCCGAAAAATACAGGGGAAGTCGAACTATGGCTACACCTTC. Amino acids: CASRKIQGKSNYGYTF.

The chain's CDR3 is CATRMTGGTDQETQYF. DNA for the CDR3: TGTGCCACCAGGATGACAGGTGGGACGGACCAAGAGACCCAGTACTTC. The chain combines TRBV24-1 with TRBJ2-5, with TRBD1 as a possible D gene (6 bases). Germline loops: CDR1 KGHDR, CDR2 SFDVKD. There are 16 residues in the CDR3. V dropped 7 bases and J dropped 0 bases, with 17 bases sitting between them.

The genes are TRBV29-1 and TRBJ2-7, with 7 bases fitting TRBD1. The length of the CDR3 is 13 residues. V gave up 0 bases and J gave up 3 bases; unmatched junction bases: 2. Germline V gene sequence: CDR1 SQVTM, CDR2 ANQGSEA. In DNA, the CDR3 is TGCAGCGTTGAAGACGACAGGGTCTACGAGCAGTACTTC. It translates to CSVEDDRVYEQYF.

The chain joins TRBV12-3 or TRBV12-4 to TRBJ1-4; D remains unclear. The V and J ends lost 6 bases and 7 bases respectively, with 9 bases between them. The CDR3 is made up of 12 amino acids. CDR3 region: CASRKPGEKLFF. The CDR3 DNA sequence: TGTGCCAGCAGAAAGCCAGGTGAAAAACTGTTTTTT.

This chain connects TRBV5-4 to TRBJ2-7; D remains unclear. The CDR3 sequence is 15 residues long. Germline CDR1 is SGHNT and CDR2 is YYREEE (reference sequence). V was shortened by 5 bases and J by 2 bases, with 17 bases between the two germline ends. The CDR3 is CASSLLGSYPYEQYF. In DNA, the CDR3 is TGTGCCAGCAGTCTCCTCGGGTCCTACCCCTACGAGCAGTACTTC.

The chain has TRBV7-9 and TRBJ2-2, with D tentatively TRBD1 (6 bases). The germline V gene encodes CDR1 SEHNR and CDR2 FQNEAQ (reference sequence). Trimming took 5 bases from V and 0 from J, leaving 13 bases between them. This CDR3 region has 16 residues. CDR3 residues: CASSQAAGANTGELFF. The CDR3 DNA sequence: TGTGCCAGCAGCCAGGCCGCAGGGGCGAACACCGGGGAGCTGTTTTTT.

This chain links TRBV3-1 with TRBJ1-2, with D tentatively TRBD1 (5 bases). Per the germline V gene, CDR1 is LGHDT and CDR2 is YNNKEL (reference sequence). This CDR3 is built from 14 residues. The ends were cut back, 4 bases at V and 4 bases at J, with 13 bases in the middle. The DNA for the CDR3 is TGTGCCAGCAGCCGGGGGGGGGATACCTATGGCTACACCTTC. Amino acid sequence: CASSRGGDTYGYTF.

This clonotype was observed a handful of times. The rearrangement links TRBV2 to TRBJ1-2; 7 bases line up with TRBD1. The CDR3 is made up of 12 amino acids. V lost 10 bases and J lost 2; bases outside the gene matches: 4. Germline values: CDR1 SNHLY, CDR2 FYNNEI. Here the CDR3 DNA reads TGTGCCACCTTGGGACAGAACTATGGCTACACCTTC. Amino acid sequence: CATLGQNYGYTF.

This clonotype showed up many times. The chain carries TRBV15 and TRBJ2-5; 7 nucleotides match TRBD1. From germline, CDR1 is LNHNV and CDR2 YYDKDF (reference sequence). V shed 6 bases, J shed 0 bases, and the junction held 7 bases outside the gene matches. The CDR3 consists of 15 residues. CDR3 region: CATSKDRANQETQYF. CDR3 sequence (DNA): TGTGCCACCAGTAAAGACAGGGCCAACCAAGAGACCCAGTACTTC.

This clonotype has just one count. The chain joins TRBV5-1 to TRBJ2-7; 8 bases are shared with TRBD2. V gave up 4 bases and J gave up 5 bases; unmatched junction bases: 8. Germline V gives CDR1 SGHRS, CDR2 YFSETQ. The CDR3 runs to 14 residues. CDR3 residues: CASSRGGHGHEQYF. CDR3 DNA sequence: TGCGCCAGCAGCCGGGGGGGCCACGGCCACGAGCAGTACTTC. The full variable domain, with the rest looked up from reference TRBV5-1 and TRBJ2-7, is KAGVTQTPRYLIKTRGQQVTLSCSPISGHRSVSWYQQTPGQGLQFLFEYFSETQRNKGNFPGRFSGRQFSNSRSEMNVSTLELGDSALYLCASSRGGHGHEQYFGPGTRLTVT.

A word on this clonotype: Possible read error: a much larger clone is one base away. CDR3 residues: CAISEEGASDELYF. The CDR3 DNA is TGTGCCATCAGTGAGGAGGGAGCGAGCGACGAGCTGTACTTC. The rearrangement links TRBV10-3 to TRBJ2-7; possible D gene TRBD2, 5 bases. The CDR3 consists of 14 residues. CDR1 is ENHRY, CDR2 SYGVKD, per germline.

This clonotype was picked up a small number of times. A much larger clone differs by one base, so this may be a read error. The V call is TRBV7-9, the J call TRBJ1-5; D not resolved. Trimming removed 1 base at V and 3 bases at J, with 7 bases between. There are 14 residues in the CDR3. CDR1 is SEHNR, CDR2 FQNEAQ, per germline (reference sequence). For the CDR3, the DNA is TGTGCCAGCAGCTTAGAGGTGGACAATCAGCCCCAGCATTTT. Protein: CASSLEVDNQPQHF.

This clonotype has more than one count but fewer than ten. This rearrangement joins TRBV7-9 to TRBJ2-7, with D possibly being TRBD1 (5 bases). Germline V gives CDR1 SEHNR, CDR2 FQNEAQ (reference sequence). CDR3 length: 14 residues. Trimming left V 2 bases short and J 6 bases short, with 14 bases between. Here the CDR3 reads CASSLRAGKSEQYF. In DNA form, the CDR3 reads TGTGCCAGCAGCTTACGCGCAGGGAAATCCGAGCAGTACTTC.

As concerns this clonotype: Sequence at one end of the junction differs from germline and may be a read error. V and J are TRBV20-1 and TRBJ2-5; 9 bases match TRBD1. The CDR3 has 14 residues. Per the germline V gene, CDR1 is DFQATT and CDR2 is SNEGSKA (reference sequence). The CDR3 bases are TGCGGTGCTAGCACGACAGGGGGATGGGAGACCCAGTACTTC. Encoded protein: CGASTTGGWETQYF.

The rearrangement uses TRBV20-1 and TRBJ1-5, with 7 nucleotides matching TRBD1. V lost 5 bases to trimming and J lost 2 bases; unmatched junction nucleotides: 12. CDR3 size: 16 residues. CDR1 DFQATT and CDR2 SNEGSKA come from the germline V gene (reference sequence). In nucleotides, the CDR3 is TGCAGTGCTGGAGTCCCCACAGGGGAGGGCAATCAGCCCCAGCATTTT. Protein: CSAGVPTGEGNQPQHF.